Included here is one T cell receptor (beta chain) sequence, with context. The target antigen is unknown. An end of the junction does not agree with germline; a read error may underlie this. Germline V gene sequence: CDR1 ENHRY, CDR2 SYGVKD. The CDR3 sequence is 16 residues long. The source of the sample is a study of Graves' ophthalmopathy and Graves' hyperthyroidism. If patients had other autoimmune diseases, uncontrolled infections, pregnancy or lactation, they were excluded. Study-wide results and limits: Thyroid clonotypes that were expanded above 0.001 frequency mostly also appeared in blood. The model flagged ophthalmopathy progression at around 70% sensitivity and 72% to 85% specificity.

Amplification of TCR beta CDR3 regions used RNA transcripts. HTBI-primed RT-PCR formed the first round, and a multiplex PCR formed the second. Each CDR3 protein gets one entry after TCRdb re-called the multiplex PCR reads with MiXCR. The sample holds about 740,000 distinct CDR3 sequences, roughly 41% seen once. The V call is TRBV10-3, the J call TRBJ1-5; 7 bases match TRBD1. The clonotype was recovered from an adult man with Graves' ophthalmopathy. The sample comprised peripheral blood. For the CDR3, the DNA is TGTGCCAGCAGTTACTTGCGTACAGGGGCCAATCAGCCCCAGCATTTT. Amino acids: CASSYLRTGANQPQHF.